This TCR beta chain stems from a study of T-cell memory formation after mild COVID-19 (dated by TCRdb to the early 2020s). Background for the entire study: Most TCR sequence clusters were specific to one of the two donors. Longitudinal TCRalpha and TCRbeta repertoire sequencing tracked T-cell clones expanding and contracting after mild COVID-19 in two donors. Two young, previously healthy adult volunteers made up the cohort, one male and one female.

This clonotype has a handful of counts. Its antigen target is currently unknown. One base away there is no much larger clone; base qualities are not given. Ficoll-Paque density gradient centrifugation was used to isolate PBMCs. The sample was run on an Illumina NovaSeq 6000. cDNA libraries for TCRalpha and TCRbeta were prepared by 5'RACE using constant-segment primers, with sample barcodes and unique molecular identifiers added. RNA was extracted from every sample with Trizol reagent. Libraries were amplified in two PCR steps, with a second sample barcode and Illumina TruSeq adapters added in the second step. Libraries were sequenced on an Illumina NovaSeq with 2 x 150 bp paired-end reads. The authors' analysis ran thus. With migec v1.2.7, reads were demultiplexed and then collapsed into UMI-guided consensus sequences. Using mixcr v2.1.11, the UMI consensuses were aligned to TRA and TRB V and J templates and assembled into clonotypes. A clonotype was counted as expanded or contracted only when both edgeR and NoisET called the clonotype significant, with the noise models trained on biological replicates. For edgeR calls, the thresholds were a false discovery rate-adjusted p below 0.01 and a log2 fold-change of 1. PCA with hierarchical clustering of max-normalized trajectories of the 1000 most abundant clonotypes was used as exploratory dynamics analysis. Separately sequenced CD4+ and CD8+ repertoires were used to assign the CD4 or CD8 phenotype of responding clones. TCRdb took the public reads, trimmed them with fastp at Q25, ran MiXCR for clone calling and kept in-frame beta chains. Identical CDR3 proteins give one entry, which carries the most common genes and DNA. TCRdb's processing, not the authors', yielded these V and J calls. A total of tens of thousands of distinct CDR3 sequences appear in this sample, roughly 13% of them only once. The ten largest clonotypes hold more than 35% of the sample.

The paper's findings and limits, for the study overall: SARS-CoV-2 specificity was not confirmed for the second-wave clones peaking on day 37. Some responding clones were detected in pre-infection memory, which suggested that pre-existing cross-reactive memory T cells had joined the SARS-CoV-2 response. Only a couple of mild cases were covered by the study, and larger cohorts that include severe cases with pre-infection samples were considered necessary. Contracting CD4+ clones were found mainly in CM and EM memory subsets, while CD8+ clones were enriched in EMRA. From day 15 to 85, contracting clones showed balanced CD4/CD8 phenotypes, whereas a second wave of clones that expanded from day 15 to 37 leaned towards CD4+.

V ends up 6 bases short and J 2 bases short, with an unmatched junction base count of 16. CDR1 and CDR2 are read off the germline V gene as MDHEN and SYDVKM. From its cysteine to its phenylalanine, the CDR3 spans 20 amino acids. Only the CDR3 region is kept as DNA, spanning 60 bases read in frame from base 1. The specimen was PBMCs or a T cell subset sorted from them (not recorded which). This receptor was taken from a man younger than 35 who had mild COVID-19 (a few samples of this study predate the infection). The sample titles of this study are shuffled in the database, so cell type and time point are left out; the donor was told from shared clones. The chain couples TRBV28 to TRBJ2-5, and TRBD2 matches 15 of the central bases. The sequenced DNA is TGTGCCAGCAGCCTCTTAACCCCGGGACTAGCGGGGGGACAGCAAGAGACCCAGTACTTC. It translates to CASSLLTPGLAGGQQETQYF.